This TCR beta chain originates from a study of immune evolution from preneoplasia to lung adenocarcinoma. Each case's diagnosis was confirmed by two pathologists on H&E. Germline V gives CDR1 MNHEY, CDR2 SVGAGI. This CDR3 is built from 15 residues. V shed 5 bases, J shed 3 bases, and the junction held 4 bases outside the gene matches. The assay was immunoSEQ multiplex PCR, and TCRdb's table has in-frame clones only and misses some. Among about 9,000 clones listed, over 65% were seen once. The specimen sequenced was FFPE lung adenocarcinoma in situ tissue. This rearrangement joins TRBV6-5 to TRBJ2-6; 7 bases map to TRBD1. The TCR comes from a person aged 60-80 years with lung adenocarcinoma. CDR3 residues: CASSLTGSGANVLTF. The CDR3 region has the DNA TGTGCCAGCAGTCTGACAGGGAGTGGGGCCAACGTCCTGACTTTC.